Presented here are 32 T cell receptor beta chains from one specimen sequenced in a study of identical twins. TCRdb itself ran the 5' RACE reads through MiXCR, one entry per CDR3 protein. This sample has under 300,000 distinct CDR3 sequences, with 11% to 15% found just once. Sequencing was performed on memory (CD45RO+) T cells sorted from blood. These receptors all come from a woman under 30 in good health.

This clonotype was seen a handful of times. This sequence joins TRBV3-1 and TRBJ2-1; D may be TRBD2 (6 bases). Trimming removed 4 bases at V and 7 bases at J, with 17 bases between. Germline CDR1 reads LGHDT; CDR2 reads YNNKEL (reference sequence). The CDR3 loop spans 15 amino acids. The DNA of the CDR3 is TGTGCCAGCAGCCGCCGGGACTCGGCGAAAAATGAGCAGTTCTTC. Translation gives CASSRRDSAKNEQFF.

The rearrangement links TRBV20-1 to TRBJ2-1; D could derive from TRBD1 or TRBD2 (6 bases each). The germline gives CDR1 DFQATT, CDR2 SNEGSKA (reference sequence). The CDR3 is made up of 14 amino acids. Trimming shortened V by 4 bases and J by 8 bases, and 18 bases separated the two germline ends. CDR3 protein: CSAKSGGRPHEQFF. The DNA for the CDR3 is TGCAGTGCTAAGAGTGGGGGGCGCCCCCATGAGCAGTTCTTC.

This clonotype showed up many times. The V gene is TRBV5-1, the J gene TRBJ1-4, with TRBD1 identical over 8 bases. CDR3 length: 16 residues. With 4 bases clipped from V and 4 bases from J, the junction kept 9 bases outside the gene matches. From germline, CDR1 is SGHRS and CDR2 YFSETQ. CDR3 nucleotide sequence: TGCGCCAGCAGCCTCAACGGACAGGGCAATAATGAAAAACTGTTTTTT. Encoded protein: CASSLNGQGNNEKLFF. Together with reference TRBV5-1 and TRBJ1-4, the CDR3 gives the full variable domain: KAGVTQTPRYLIKTRGQQVTLSCSPISGHRSVSWYQQTPGQGLQFLFEYFSETQRNKGNFPGRFSGRQFSNSRSEMNVSTLELGDSALYLCASSLNGQGNNEKLFFGSGTQLSVL.

DNA for the CDR3: TGTGCCAGCAGCGTAACCGGGACGGTGGAATATGGCTACACCTTC. Residues: CASSVTGTVEYGYTF. This chain links TRBV7-8 with TRBJ1-2; D might be TRBD1 (5 bases). The germline V and J ends were trimmed by 5 bases and 5 bases, with 18 bases remaining between them. The CDR3 is 15 amino acids. CDR1 SGHVS and CDR2 FQNEAQ come from the germline V gene. Full variable domain (rest looked up from reference TRBV7-8 and TRBJ1-2): GAGVSQSPRYKVAKRGQDVALRCDPISGHVSLFWYQQALGQGPEFLTYFQNEAQLDKSGLPSDRFFAERPEGSVSTLKIQRTQQEDSAVYLCASSVTGTVEYGYTFGSGTRLTVV.

The chain employs TRBV6-5 and TRBJ2-5; tentative D call: TRBD2 (6 bases). This CDR3 spans 12 amino acids. Germline assignment: CDR1 MNHEY and CDR2 SVGAGI. Trimming cost V 5 bases and J 9 bases, with 13 bases left between them. As DNA, the CDR3 is TGTGCCAGCAGTACCGGGACTTCGGCCCAGTACTTC. Translated: CASSTGTSAQYF.

The chain is built from TRBV6-1 and TRBJ2-3, with a tentative D call TRBD2 (6 bases). The CDR3 spans 16 residues. The V and J ends lost 6 bases and 1 base respectively, with 17 bases between them. Germline-derived CDR1 and CDR2 are MNHNS and SASEGT. CDR3 coding DNA: TGTGCCAGCAGCCCGAATCCGGGACTGGGCACAGATACGCAGTATTTT. It yields the protein CASSPNPGLGTDTQYF.

V usage is TRBV6-5 and J usage is TRBJ2-3; a weak D match, TRBD2 (7 bases). CDR3 length equals 18 residues. CDR1 is MNHEY and CDR2 is SVGAGI in the germline V gene. Trimming took 0 bases from V and 5 from J, leaving 21 bases between them. CDR3 region: CASSYSNRGGFVRDTQYF. The DNA for the CDR3 is TGTGCCAGCAGTTACTCGAACCGCGGGGGCTTTGTTCGAGATACGCAGTATTTT.

This clonotype was found a few times. The chain joins TRBV11-2 to TRBJ2-1; D possibly corresponds to TRBD1 (6 bases). CDR3 length equals 11 residues. Germline lookup yields CDR1 SGHAT and CDR2 FQNNGV. V dropped 2 bases and J dropped 10 bases, with 6 bases sitting between them. The CDR3 coding sequence is TGTGCCAGCAGCTTAACAGGGGAGCAGTTCTTC. Encoded protein: CASSLTGEQFF.

This clonotype was counted many times. The chain couples TRBV6-5 to TRBJ2-7, with unresolved D. The V and J ends lost 0 bases and 2 bases respectively, with 14 bases between them. Germline loops: CDR1 MNHEY, CDR2 SVGAGI. The CDR3 consists of 16 residues. DNA of the CDR3: TGTGCCAGCAGTTACTCTCTACCGGGTAAACCCTACGAGCAGTACTTC. Translation: CASSYSLPGKPYEQYF.

V is TRBV7-2 and J is TRBJ1-1; possibly TRBD1 for D (6 bases). From germline, CDR1 is SGHTA and CDR2 FQGNSA. This CDR3 has 14 residues. The ends were cut back, 7 bases at V and 7 bases at J, with 19 bases in the middle. The CDR3 spells CASTLGQGMGEAFF. In nucleotides, the CDR3 is TGTGCCAGCACCCTGGGGCAGGGGATGGGTGAAGCTTTCTTT.

This clonotype appeared many times. This chain joins TRBV7-9 and TRBJ1-2; D ambiguous. The CDR3 is 12 amino acids. Trimming pared 1 base from V and 7 bases from J, leaving 7 bases between. Germline values: CDR1 SEHNR, CDR2 FQNEAQ (reference sequence). The CDR3 DNA is TGTGCCAGCAGCTTAGTCCGTGTTGGCTACACCTTC. Protein: CASSLVRVGYTF.

This clonotype has more than one count but fewer than ten. J is TRBJ2-5 and V is TRBV6-1; D is possibly TRBD2 (5 bases). The CDR3 has 14 residues. Germline values: CDR1 MNHNS, CDR2 SASEGT. Trimming took 6 bases from V and 4 from J, leaving 15 bases between them. CDR3 in DNA: TGTGCCAGCAGCCTCGATGGGCTAGCAGAGACCCAGTACTTC. Translated, it gives CASSLDGLAETQYF.

This chain connects TRBV5-1 to TRBJ2-3; the D gene is possibly TRBD2 (5 bases). V lost 0 bases to trimming and J lost 2 bases, with 10 bases between them. There are 15 residues in the CDR3. Germline CDR1 is SGHRS and CDR2 is YFSETQ. The CDR3 DNA follows: TGCGCCAGCAGCTTGGGGGCTAGCATCACAGATACGCAGTATTTT. Translating gives CASSLGASITDTQYF.

This clonotype came up a few times. This chain uses TRBV24-1 with TRBJ2-7, with D uncertain. From germline, CDR1 is KGHDR and CDR2 SFDVKD. V was shortened by 3 bases and J by 5 bases, with 4 bases between the two germline ends. The CDR3 runs to 11 residues. For the CDR3, the DNA is TGTGCCACCAGTGATCGTGACGAGCAGTACTTC. Its protein is CATSDRDEQYF.

The chain is built from TRBV21-1 and TRBJ2-1; the table names TRBD2, a call not compared with the DNA. TRBV21-1 is shown as a pseudogene. The CDR3 is 20 residues long. In DNA form, the CDR3 reads TGTGCCAGCAGCAAGGGCCCGGGGCTAGTAGCGCGGGAAGGTCACAATGAGCAGTTCTTC. It codes for CASSKGPGLVAREGHNEQFF.

The sample holds many counts of this clonotype. The chain is built from TRBV7-9 and TRBJ1-1, with D maybe TRBD1 (5 bases). The ends were cut back, 5 bases at V and 0 bases at J, with 13 bases in the middle. The CDR3 runs to 15 residues. Germline V gene sequence: CDR1 SEHNR, CDR2 FQNEAQ (reference sequence). For the CDR3, the DNA is TGTGCCAGCAGCAGAAGGGACGGTGTGAACACTGAAGCTTTCTTT. Translating it yields CASSRRDGVNTEAFF. The full variable domain, rest sourced from reference TRBV7-9 and TRBJ1-1, is DTGVSQNPRHKITKRGQNVTFRCDPISEHNRLYWYRQTLGQGPEFLTYFQNEAQLEKSRLLSDRFSAERPKGSFSTLEIQRTEQGDSAMYLCASSRRDGVNTEAFFGQGTRLTVV.

This clonotype has just a few counts. The V gene is TRBV7-3, the J gene TRBJ2-1; 8 bases are shared with TRBD2. The CDR3 loop spans 15 amino acids. The ends lost 3 bases at V and 6 bases at J; junction bases unmatched: 7. The germline V gene has CDR1 SGHTA and CDR2 FQGTGA. CDR3 bases: TGTGCCAGCAGCTTGCGGGGGGCGGGAGGCAATGAGCAGTTCTTC. Translated, it gives CASSLRGAGGNEQFF.

This clonotype has more than one count but fewer than ten. The genes are TRBV5-1 and TRBJ2-2; possibly TRBD1 for D (6 bases). The CDR3 contains 15 residues. Germline V CDR1 and CDR2: SGHRS, YFSETQ. With 3 bases removed from V and 2 bases from J, the gap between germline ends came to 11 bases. The CDR3 DNA reads TGCGCCAGCAGCTACAGGGCGACAAACACCGGGGAGCTGTTTTTT. Protein product: CASSYRATNTGELFF.

The J gene is TRBJ1-6, the V gene TRBV19; possibly TRBD1 for D (6 bases). V was pared by 3 bases and J by 8 bases, with 17 bases between. Germline CDR1 reads LNHDA; CDR2 reads SQIVND (reference sequence). The CDR3 is 16 residues long. CDR3 in amino acids: CASSIITGRGDSPLHF. In DNA, the CDR3 is TGTGCCAGTAGTATTATAACGGGCAGGGGTGATTCACCCCTCCACTTT.

The chain has TRBV4-3 and TRBJ2-3; D call uncertain. CDR1 is LGHNA and CDR2 is YSLEER in the germline V gene. This CDR3 has 14 amino acids. V shed 0 bases and J shed 4 bases, with 8 bases lying between them. CDR3 in DNA: TGCGCCAGCAGCCAAGATCAGAGGTCAGATACGCAGTATTTT. Translated: CASSQDQRSDTQYF.

Many counts were recorded for this clonotype. The chain is built from TRBV10-3 and TRBJ2-5; 7 nucleotides agree with TRBD2. J was trimmed by 5 bases and V by 9 bases; bases with no gene match: 12. CDR1 ENHRY and CDR2 SYGVKD come from the germline V gene. The length of the CDR3 is 14 residues. CDR3 sequence reads: CAMRKAGSDETQYF. CDR3 in DNA: TGTGCCATGAGAAAAGCGGGATCCGATGAGACCCAGTACTTC.

The chain has TRBV12-3 or TRBV12-4 and TRBJ1-2; a weak D match, TRBD1 (5 bases). The CDR3 is 15 amino acids. Trimming took off 5 bases at V and 3 bases at J, with 16 bases between the two ends. The CDR3 loop reads CASSREVGDHYGYTF. CDR3 sequence (DNA): TGTGCCAGCAGTAGAGAGGTGGGGGACCACTATGGCTACACCTTC.

This rearrangement joins TRBV5-1 to TRBJ2-1, with TRBD2 matching over 7 bases. The CDR3 extends over 15 amino acids. Trimming at V came to 4 bases and at J to 4 bases, leaving 8 bases not matched to a gene. CDR1 and CDR2 from the germline V gene are SGHRS and YFSETQ. This CDR3 reads CASSGQGAGYNEQFF. In DNA form, the CDR3 reads TGCGCCAGCAGCGGCCAGGGAGCGGGGTACAATGAGCAGTTCTTC.

This clonotype was detected ten times or more. The V call is TRBV12-3 or TRBV12-4, the J call TRBJ1-1, with D possibly matching TRBD1 (6 bases). V lost 7 bases and J 5 bases, leaving 17 bases between the germline ends. This CDR3 is 14 amino acids long. CDR3 nucleotides: TGTGCCAGCAAACTGGGGGGCCTAGGGACTGAAGCTTTCTTT. Residues: CASKLGGLGTEAFF.

In this sample, this clonotype turned up a few times. The chain employs TRBV20-1 and TRBJ1-6; 8 nucleotides agree with TRBD1. The germline V gene has CDR1 DFQATT and CDR2 SNEGSKA (reference sequence). This CDR3 is 18 amino acids long. The ends lost 1 base at V and 6 bases at J; junction bases unmatched: 14. The CDR3 DNA sequence: TGCAGTGCTAGAGGGTCCCCTTATGGGACAGGAATTAATTCACCCCTCCACTTT. Its protein is CSARGSPYGTGINSPLHF.

Only a few counts were recorded for this clonotype. This chain joins TRBV15 and TRBJ1-6, with no clear D. CDR3 length equals 13 residues. Trimming took off 0 bases at V and 7 bases at J, with 4 bases between the two ends. Germline V gene lookup returns CDR1 LNHNV and CDR2 YYDKDF (reference sequence). The CDR3 DNA reads as TGTGCCACCAGCAGAGATTCCAATTCACCCCTCCACTTT. Residues: CATSRDSNSPLHF. The full variable domain, its missing parts supplied by reference TRBV15 and TRBJ1-6, is DAMVIQNPRYQVTQFGKPVTLSCSQTLNHNVMYWYQQKSSQAPKLLFHYYDKDFNNEADTPDNFQSRRPNTSFCFLDIRSPGLGDTAMYLCATSRDSNSPLHFGNGTRLTVT.

The chain recombines TRBV5-1 with TRBJ2-1; TRBD2 aligns across 11 bases. This CDR3 is 19 amino acids long. Germline V lookup: CDR1 SGHRS, CDR2 YFSETQ. With 5 bases clipped from V and 9 bases from J, the junction kept 22 bases outside the gene matches. The CDR3 nucleotides are TGCGCCAGCAGTAAACAGGGGGTAGCGGGAGGGGCCTTCCTTGGTGAGCAGTTCTTC. It is translated as CASSKQGVAGGAFLGEQFF. Using reference TRBV5-1 and TRBJ2-1 for the parts outside the CDR3, the full variable domain is KAGVTQTPRYLIKTRGQQVTLSCSPISGHRSVSWYQQTPGQGLQFLFEYFSETQRNKGNFPGRFSGRQFSNSRSEMNVSTLELGDSALYLCASSKQGVAGGAFLGEQFFGPGTRLTVL.

The chain is built from TRBV7-3 and TRBJ2-2; 9 bases align to TRBD1. With V trimmed by 0 bases and J by 0 bases, 2 bases remained unmatched. CDR1 and CDR2 (germline): SGHTA, FQGTGA. This CDR3 has 17 residues. The CDR3 sequence is CASSLTGTGPNTGELFF. As DNA, the CDR3 is TGTGCCAGCAGCTTAACGGGGACAGGGCCGAACACCGGGGAGCTGTTTTTT.

This clonotype appeared a few times. The rearrangement uses TRBV5-1 and TRBJ2-1, with 9 bases lining up with TRBD1. Germline assignment: CDR1 SGHRS and CDR2 YFSETQ. This CDR3 has 14 amino acids. V lost 5 bases to trimming and J lost 9 bases; unmatched junction nucleotides: 9. In nucleotides, the CDR3 is TGCGCCAGCAGTCCGGACAGGGGACCCAGTGAGCAGTTCTTC. This translates into CASSPDRGPSEQFF.

This clonotype was found a few times. V and J are TRBV20-1 and TRBJ1-1; 8 bases map to TRBD1. The ends lost 5 bases at V and 4 bases at J; junction bases unmatched: 9. The CDR3 runs to 14 residues. Germline lookup yields CDR1 DFQATT and CDR2 SNEGSKA (reference sequence). CDR3 bases: TGCAGTGCTTCGACGACAGGGGCGATCACTGAAGCTTTCTTT. Amino acids: CSASTTGAITEAFF.

This clonotype was observed a single time. The chain combines TRBV3-1 with TRBJ2-1; D is possibly TRBD2 (7 bases). The germline V gene encodes CDR1 LGHDT and CDR2 YNNKEL (reference sequence). The CDR3 is made up of 15 amino acids. Trimming shortened V by 4 bases and J by 7 bases, and 17 bases separated the two germline ends. The CDR3: CASSLGRGGANEQFF. The CDR3 DNA follows: TGTGCCAGCAGCCTGGGGCGAGGGGGGGCAAATGAGCAGTTCTTC.

This clonotype was detected only a few times. The V and J genes are TRBV27 and TRBJ1-1; D may be TRBD1 (5 bases). CDR3 length equals 12 residues. Trimming removed 6 bases from V and 3 bases from J, with 8 bases in between. CDR1 MNHEY and CDR2 SMNVEV come from the germline V gene (reference sequence). CDR3 sequence (DNA): TGTGCCAGCAGGGGGCCCTACACTGAAGCTTTCTTT. Protein: CASRGPYTEAFF.